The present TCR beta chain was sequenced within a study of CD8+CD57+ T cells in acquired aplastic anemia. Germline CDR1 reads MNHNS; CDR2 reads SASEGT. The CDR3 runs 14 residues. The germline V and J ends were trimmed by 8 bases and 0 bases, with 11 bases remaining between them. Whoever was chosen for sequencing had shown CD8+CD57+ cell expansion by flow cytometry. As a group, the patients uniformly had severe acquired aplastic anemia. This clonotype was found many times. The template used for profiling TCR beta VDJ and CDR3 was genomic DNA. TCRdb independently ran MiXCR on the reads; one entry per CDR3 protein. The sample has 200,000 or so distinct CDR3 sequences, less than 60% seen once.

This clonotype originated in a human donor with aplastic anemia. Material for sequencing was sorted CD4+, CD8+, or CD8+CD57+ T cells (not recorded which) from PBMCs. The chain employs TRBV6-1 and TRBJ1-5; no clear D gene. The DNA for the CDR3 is TGTGCCAGCGGACCTGGCCATAGCAATCAGCCCCAGCATTTT. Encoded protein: CASGPGHSNQPQHF.